Reported below is one TCR beta chain. This clone was counted a single time. What antigen it recognizes has not been identified. There are no base qualities to consult, and no much larger clone falls within one base. TCRbeta CDR3 regions were amplified from genomic DNA using the immunoSEQ Assay, a bias-controlled multiplex PCR. Concerning the study's data processing: The number of nucleated cells in each sample was estimated from the amplification of reference gene primers within the assay. To quantify the absolute abundance of each unique TCRbeta CDR3 rearrangement, sequence reads were collapsed and filtered. Productive Simpson clonality was computed per sample as the square root of Simpson's diversity index over productive rearrangements. The source is immuneACCESS, and TCRdb retained only in-frame sequences with V and J called. Part of the clones is not carried over; for the studies checked, unresolved V genes explain less than half of this, and the remainder is unexplained. V and J calls and clone size are copied from that table; D and trimming were computed from the DNA. The sample records 200,000 to 250,000 clones, around 90% of which are singletons. The ten largest clonotypes hold 3% to 4% of the sample.

In the prospective study, participants were about 18 to 95 years old, resided in fewer than 25 geographic areas of the United States, and were enrolled through a virtual design. To assign participants to cohorts, the prospective study relied on clinical history that participants themselves reported in a screening survey and a study questionnaire. A participant counted as exposed if, within 2 weeks of entering the study, that participant had been in contact with someone who had a PCR-confirmed or clinician-diagnosed COVID-19 case. In the prospective study, mobile phlebotomists collected whole blood, serum and a nasopharyngeal or oropharyngeal swab from each participant. Over a roughly 2-month period, participants in the prospective study had the option of providing additional blood draws and questionnaires. Blood samples from the prospective study were shipped frozen or at room temperature prior to DNA extraction.

The record originates from a study of blood T cell repertoires in COVID-19 (dated by TCRdb to 2020 to 2022). In terms of the full investigation: Samples covering the acute and convalescent phases of COVID-19 were provided by collaborators in the United States, Italy and Spain. Deeply sampled blood TCRbeta repertoires from subjects exposed to, actively infected with, or recovered from COVID-19 were included in the dataset. The repertoires were released in a freely available public database meant as a resource for research on the immune response to SARS-CoV-2. A de-identified subject ID, COVID-19 status, age in years and sex were almost always included in the sample metadata. The prospective study material was composed of cDNA or gDNA derived from T cells, B-cell-depleted T cells, or PBMCs. The samples were drawn from two sources: the first 160 participants of the ongoing ImmuneRACE study, and 950 to 1,500 subjects contributed by 6 global collaborators. Where available, HLA class I and class II types were taken from metadata supplied by the sample provider and were not determined by assay-based typing. What the study reported, not specific to this receptor: Clinical and demographic metadata were provided uncurated, with the amount varying by source and participant.

The sequence came from a woman in her 30s who had been exposed to COVID-19. The sequenced sample was PBMCs or T cells enriched from blood (not recorded which).

The CDR3 protein: CSASEGHSYNSPLHF. At the DNA level, the sequence is TGCAGTGCTAGTGAGGGACACTCCTATAATTCACCCCTCCACTTT. The V gene is TRBV20-1 and the J gene is TRBJ1-6; possibly the D gene is TRBD1, per 6 matching bases. Looking up the germline V gene (reference sequence) yields CDR1 DFQATT and CDR2 SNEGSKA. The CDR3 runs 15 residues from the cysteine to the phenylalanine. The read is trimmed to its CDR3 DNA, 45 bases read in frame from base 1. The V and J ends are trimmed by 3 bases and 0 bases, leaving 9 bases between them.